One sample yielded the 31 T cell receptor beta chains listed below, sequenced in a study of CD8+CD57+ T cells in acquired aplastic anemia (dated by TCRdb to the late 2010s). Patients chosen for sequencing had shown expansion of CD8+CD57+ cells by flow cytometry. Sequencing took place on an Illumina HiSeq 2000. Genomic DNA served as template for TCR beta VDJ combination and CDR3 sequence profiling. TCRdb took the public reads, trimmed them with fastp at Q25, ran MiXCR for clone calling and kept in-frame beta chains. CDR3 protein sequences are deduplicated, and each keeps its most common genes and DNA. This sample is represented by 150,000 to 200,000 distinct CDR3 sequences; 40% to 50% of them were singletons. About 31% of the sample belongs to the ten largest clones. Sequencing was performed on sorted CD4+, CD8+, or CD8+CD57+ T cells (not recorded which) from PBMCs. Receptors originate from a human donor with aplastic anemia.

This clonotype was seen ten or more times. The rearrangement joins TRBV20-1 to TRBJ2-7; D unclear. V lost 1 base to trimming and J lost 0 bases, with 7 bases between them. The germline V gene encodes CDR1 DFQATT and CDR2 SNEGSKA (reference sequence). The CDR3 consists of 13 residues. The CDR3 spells CSARVKGSYEQYF. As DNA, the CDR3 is TGCAGTGCTAGAGTGAAGGGCTCCTACGAGCAGTACTTC.

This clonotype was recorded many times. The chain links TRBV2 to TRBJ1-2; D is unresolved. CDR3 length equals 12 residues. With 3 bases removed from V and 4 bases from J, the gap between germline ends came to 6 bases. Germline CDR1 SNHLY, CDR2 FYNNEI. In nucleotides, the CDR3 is TGTGCCAGCAGTGATCCAGTCTATGGCTACACCTTC. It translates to CASSDPVYGYTF.

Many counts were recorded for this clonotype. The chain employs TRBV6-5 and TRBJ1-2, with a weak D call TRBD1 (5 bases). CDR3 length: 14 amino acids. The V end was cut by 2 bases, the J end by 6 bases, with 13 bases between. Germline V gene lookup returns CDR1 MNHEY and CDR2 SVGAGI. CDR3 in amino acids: CASSYIGAGDGYTF. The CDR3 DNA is TGTGCCAGCAGTTACATTGGGGCAGGCGATGGCTACACCTTC.

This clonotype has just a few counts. The CDR3 spells CASSIDRSTNEKLFF. The CDR3, as DNA: TGTGCCAGTAGTATCGACAGGTCAACTAATGAAAAACTGTTTTTT. This chain uses TRBV19 with TRBJ1-4; weak D call: TRBD1 (6 bases). The CDR3 has 15 amino acids. The germline V gene has CDR1 LNHDA and CDR2 SQIVND (reference sequence). Deletions cut 3 bases from V and 0 bases from J, with 8 bases between.

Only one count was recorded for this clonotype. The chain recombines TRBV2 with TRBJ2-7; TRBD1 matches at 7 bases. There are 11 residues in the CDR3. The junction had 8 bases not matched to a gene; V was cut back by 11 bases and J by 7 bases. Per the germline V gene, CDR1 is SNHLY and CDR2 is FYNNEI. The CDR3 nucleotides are TGTGCCCTGACAGGGCCGGGTGAGCAGTACTTC. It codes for CALTGPGEQYF.

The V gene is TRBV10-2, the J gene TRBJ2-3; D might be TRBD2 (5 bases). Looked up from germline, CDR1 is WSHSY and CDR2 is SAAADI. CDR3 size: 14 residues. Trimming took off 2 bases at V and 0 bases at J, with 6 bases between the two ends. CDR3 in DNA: TGCGCCAGCAGTGAGCGGGGTAGCACAGATACGCAGTATTTT. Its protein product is CASSERGSTDTQYF.

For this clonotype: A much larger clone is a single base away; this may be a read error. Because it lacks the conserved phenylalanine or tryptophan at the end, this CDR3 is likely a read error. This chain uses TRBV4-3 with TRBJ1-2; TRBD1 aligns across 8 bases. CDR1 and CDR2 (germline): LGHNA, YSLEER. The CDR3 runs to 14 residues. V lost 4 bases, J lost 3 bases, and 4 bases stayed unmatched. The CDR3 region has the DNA TGCGCCAGCAGCCCCGGACAGGGAGACTATGGCTACACCCTC. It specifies CASSPGQGDYGYTL.

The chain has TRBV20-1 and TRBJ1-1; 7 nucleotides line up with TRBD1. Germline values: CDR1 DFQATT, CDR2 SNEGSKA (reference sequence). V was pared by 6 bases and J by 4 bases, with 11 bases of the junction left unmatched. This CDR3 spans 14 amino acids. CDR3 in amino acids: CSALNRGEVTEAFF. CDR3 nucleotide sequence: TGCAGTGCCCTCAACAGGGGAGAGGTCACTGAAGCTTTCTTT.

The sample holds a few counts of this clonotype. In DNA, the CDR3 is TGTGCCACCAGCACCCATGACCCCGACAGCTCCTACGAGCAGTACTTC. It encodes CATSTHDPDSSYEQYF. The chain uses TRBV15 and TRBJ2-7, with D maybe TRBD1 (5 bases). V was pared by 4 bases and J by 0 bases, with 16 bases between. The CDR3 totals 16 residues. Per germline, CDR1 LNHNV and CDR2 YYDKDF (reference sequence).

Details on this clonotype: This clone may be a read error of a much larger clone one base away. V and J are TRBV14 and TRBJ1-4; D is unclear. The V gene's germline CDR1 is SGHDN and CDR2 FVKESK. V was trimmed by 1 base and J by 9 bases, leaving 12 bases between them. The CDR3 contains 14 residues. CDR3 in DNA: TGTGCCAGCAGCCAAGGATTATTGGATAAAAAACTGTTTTTT. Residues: CASSQGLLDKKLFF.

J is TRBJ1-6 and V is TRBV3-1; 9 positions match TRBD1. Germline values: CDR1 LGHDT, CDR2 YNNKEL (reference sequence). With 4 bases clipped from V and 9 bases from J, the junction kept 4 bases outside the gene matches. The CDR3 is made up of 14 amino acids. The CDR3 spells CASSPGQGGSPLHF. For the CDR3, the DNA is TGTGCCAGCAGCCCGGGACAGGGAGGTTCACCCCTCCACTTT.

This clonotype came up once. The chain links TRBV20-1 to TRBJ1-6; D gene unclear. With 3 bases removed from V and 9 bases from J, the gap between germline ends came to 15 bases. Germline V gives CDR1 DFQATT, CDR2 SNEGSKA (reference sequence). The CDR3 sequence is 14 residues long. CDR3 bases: TGCAGTGCTAGTACGGCCCCACCAACTTCACCCCTCCACTTT. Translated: CSASTAPPTSPLHF.

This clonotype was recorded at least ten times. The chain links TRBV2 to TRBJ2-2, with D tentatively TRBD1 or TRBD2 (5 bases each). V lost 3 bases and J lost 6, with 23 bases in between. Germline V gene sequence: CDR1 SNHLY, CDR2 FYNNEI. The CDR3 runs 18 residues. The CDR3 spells CASSDMQAVVGDAGELFF. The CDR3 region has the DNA TGTGCCAGCAGTGATATGCAGGCAGTCGTAGGGGACGCCGGGGAGCTGTTTTTT.

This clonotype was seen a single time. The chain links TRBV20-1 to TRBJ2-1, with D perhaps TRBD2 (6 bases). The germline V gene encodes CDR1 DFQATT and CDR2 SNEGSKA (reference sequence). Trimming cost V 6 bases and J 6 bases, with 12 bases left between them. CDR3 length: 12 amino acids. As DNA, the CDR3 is TGCAGTGCGGGGGGAGCCTTCAATGAGCAGTTCTTC. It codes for CSAGGAFNEQFF.

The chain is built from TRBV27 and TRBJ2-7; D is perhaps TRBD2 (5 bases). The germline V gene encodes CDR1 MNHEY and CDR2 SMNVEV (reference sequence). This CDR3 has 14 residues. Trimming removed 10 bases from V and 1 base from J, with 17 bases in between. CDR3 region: CAIKPGRGSYEQYF. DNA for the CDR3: TGTGCCATCAAGCCCGGTCGGGGATCCTACGAGCAGTACTTC.

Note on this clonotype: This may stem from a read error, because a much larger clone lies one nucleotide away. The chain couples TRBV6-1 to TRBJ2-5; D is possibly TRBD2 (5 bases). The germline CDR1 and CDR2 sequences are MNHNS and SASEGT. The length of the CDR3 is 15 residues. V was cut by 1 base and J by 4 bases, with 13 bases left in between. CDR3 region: CASSEGPSGRETQYF. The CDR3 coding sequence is TGTGCCAGCAGTGAAGGGCCAAGCGGACGAGAGACCCAGTACTTC.

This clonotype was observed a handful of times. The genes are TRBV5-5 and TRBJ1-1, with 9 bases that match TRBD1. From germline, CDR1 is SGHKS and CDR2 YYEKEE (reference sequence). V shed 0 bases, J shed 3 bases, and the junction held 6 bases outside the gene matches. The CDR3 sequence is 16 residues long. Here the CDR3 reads CASSLVYRGLDTEAFF. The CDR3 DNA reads TGTGCCAGCAGCTTGGTCTACAGGGGGCTCGACACTGAAGCTTTCTTT.

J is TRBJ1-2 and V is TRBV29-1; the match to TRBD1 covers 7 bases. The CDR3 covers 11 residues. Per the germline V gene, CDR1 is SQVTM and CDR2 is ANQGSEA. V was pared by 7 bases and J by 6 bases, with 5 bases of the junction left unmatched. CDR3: CSGRTGHGYTF. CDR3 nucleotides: TGCAGCGGAAGGACAGGACATGGCTACACCTTC.

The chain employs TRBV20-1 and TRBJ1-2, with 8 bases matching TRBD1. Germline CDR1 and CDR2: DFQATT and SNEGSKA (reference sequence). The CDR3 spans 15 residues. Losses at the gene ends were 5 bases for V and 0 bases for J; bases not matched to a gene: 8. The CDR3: CSAPDRATSNYGYTF. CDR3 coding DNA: TGCAGTGCTCCGGACAGGGCAACTTCTAACTATGGCTACACCTTC.

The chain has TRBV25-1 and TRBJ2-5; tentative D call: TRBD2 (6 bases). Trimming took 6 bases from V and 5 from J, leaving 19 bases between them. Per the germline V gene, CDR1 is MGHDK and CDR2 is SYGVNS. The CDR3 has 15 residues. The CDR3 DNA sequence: TGTGCCAGCAGGGCTACCGGGAGATTGAGTGAGACCCAGTACTTC. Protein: CASRATGRLSETQYF.

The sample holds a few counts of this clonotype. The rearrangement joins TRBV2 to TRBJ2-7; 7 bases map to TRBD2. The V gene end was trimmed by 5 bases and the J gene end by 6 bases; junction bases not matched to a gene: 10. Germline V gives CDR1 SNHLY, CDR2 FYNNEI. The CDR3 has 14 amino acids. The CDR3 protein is CASSLSGRPGEQYF. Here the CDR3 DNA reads TGTGCCAGCAGTTTATCCGGGAGGCCGGGCGAGCAGTACTTC.

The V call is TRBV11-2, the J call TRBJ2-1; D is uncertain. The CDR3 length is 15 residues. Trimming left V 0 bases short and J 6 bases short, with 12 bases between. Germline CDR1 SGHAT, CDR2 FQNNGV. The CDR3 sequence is CASSLDQLRLNEQFF. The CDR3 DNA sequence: TGTGCCAGCAGCTTAGATCAGCTGAGGCTCAATGAGCAGTTCTTC.

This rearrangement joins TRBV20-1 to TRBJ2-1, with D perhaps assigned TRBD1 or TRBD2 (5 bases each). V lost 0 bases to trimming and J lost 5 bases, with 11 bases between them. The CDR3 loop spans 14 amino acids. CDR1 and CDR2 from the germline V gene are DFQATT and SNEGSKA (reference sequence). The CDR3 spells CSARDGDPHNEQFF. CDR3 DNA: TGCAGTGCTAGAGATGGGGACCCCCACAATGAGCAGTTCTTC.

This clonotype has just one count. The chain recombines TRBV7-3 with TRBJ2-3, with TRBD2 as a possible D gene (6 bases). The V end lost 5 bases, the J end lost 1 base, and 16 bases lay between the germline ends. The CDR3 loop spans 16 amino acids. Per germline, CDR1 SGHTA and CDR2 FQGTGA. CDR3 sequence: CASSPGTPFRTDTQYF. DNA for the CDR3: TGTGCCAGCAGCCCCGGGACTCCCTTTCGCACAGATACGCAGTATTTT.

The CDR3 bases are TGTGCCAGTAGTTCCAGGGGGGGTAACACTGAAGCTTTCTTT. Translated, it gives CASSSRGGNTEAFF. V is TRBV19 and J is TRBJ1-1; 7 bases agree with TRBD1. The germline V gene has CDR1 LNHDA and CDR2 SQIVND (reference sequence). CDR3 length equals 14 residues. J was trimmed by 2 bases and V by 5 bases; bases with no gene match: 5.

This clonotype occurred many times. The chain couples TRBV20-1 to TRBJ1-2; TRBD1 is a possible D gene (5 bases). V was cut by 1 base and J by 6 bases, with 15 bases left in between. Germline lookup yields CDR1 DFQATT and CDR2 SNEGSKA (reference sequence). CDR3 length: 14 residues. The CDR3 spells CSARVVGVRNGYTF. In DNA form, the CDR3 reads TGCAGTGCTAGAGTGGTGGGGGTGAGGAATGGCTACACCTTC.

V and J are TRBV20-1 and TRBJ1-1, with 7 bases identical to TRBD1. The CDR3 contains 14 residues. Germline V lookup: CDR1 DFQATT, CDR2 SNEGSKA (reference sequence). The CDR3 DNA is TGCAATGCCTACACCGGGACAGTGAACACTGAAGCTTTCTTT. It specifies CNAYTGTVNTEAFF.

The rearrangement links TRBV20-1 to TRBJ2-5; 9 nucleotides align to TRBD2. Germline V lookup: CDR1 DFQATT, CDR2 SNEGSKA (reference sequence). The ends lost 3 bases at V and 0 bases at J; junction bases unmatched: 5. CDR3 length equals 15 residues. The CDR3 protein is CSARGIAGDQETQYF. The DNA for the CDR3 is TGCAGTGCTAGGGGGATAGCGGGGGACCAAGAGACCCAGTACTTC.

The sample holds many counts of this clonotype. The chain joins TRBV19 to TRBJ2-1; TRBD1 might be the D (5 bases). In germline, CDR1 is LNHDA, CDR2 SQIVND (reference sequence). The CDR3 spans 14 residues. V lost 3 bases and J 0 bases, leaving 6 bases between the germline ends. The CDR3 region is CASSIRVSYNEQFF. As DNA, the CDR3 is TGTGCCAGTAGTATCAGGGTCTCCTACAATGAGCAGTTCTTC.

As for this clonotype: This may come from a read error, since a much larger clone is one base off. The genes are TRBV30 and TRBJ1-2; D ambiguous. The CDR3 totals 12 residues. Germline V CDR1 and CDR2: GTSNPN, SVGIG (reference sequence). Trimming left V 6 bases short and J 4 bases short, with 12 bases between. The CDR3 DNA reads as TGTGCCTGTAGCCCGATGGGCTATGGCTACACCTTC. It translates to CACSPMGYGYTF.

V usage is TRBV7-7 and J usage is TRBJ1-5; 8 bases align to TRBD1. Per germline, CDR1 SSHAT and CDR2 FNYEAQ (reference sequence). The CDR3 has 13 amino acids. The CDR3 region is CRQGAHRNQPQHF. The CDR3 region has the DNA TGTCGTCAGGGGGCGCATCGCAATCAGCCCCAGCATTTT.